This T cell receptor (beta chain) was sequenced during a study of Ad26.COV2.S vaccination and SARS-CoV-2 variants. Details on this clone: Its antigen is as yet unknown.

As for treatment: some 20 received Ad26.COV2.S at low or high dose, single or two shots; a few received placebo; per-sample allocation not given. Samples were taken on day 63 after the first vaccine or placebo injection. Spike of the Wuhan-strain SARS-CoV-2 was expressed by an Ad26 vector, which formed the vaccine. CDR1 and CDR2 from the germline V gene are SNHLY and FYNNEI. V lost 7 bases to trimming and J lost 9 bases, with 25 bases between them. The CDR3 runs to 16 residues. Profiled with immunoSEQ multiplex PCR; TCRdb holds only in-frame clones, not every one. This repertoire shows around 400,000 clones, around 90% found once; its top ten account for 9% to 15%. The study's findings and limits: CD8+ and CD4+ T cells specific for spike reportedly responded with substantial breadth after vaccination. Placebo recipients trailed vaccine recipients in spike-specific TCR breadth.

The chain recombines TRBV2 with TRBJ2-1; D may be TRBD2 (7 bases). Specimen: peripheral blood, collected in a trial of Ad26.COV2.S vaccine versus placebo. The receptor was isolated from a person aged 18 to 65 who received the Ad26.COV2.S COVID-19 vaccine or a placebo. The CDR3 DNA reads as TGTGCCAGCAAGCCGGACCCTTGGGGGGGGCCTGTTGAGCAGTTCTTC. Translation gives CASKPDPWGGPVEQFF.